The 10 T cell receptor beta chains in this list originate from one sample, sequenced in a study of T cells in Graves' hyperthyroidism and ophthalmopathy. Template material for amplifying TCR beta CDR3 regions consisted of RNA transcripts. Carried out on the TCR CDR3, a first-round RT-PCR used the HTBI primer set. TCRdb fed the multiplex PCR reads into MiXCR, producing one record per CDR3 protein. The profile covers under 350,000 distinct CDR3 sequences, with around 20% appearing a single time and 50% to 65% taken by the ten largest. The specimen was blood. Receptors originate from a woman in her forties or fifties with Graves' hyperthyroidism.

This clonotype has more than one count but fewer than ten. This chain links TRBV20-1 with TRBJ1-6; D is uncertain. CDR1 is DFQATT and CDR2 is SNEGSKA in the germline V gene (reference sequence). V was clipped by 5 bases and J by 4 bases, with 6 bases between them. The CDR3 has 12 amino acids. CDR3 in amino acids: CSARPYNSPLHF. CDR3 nucleotide sequence: TGCAGTGCTCGGCCGTATAATTCACCCCTCCACTTT.

The chain employs TRBV6-2 or TRBV6-3 and TRBJ1-2; TRBD1 might be the D (5 bases). Trimming took 2 bases from V and 7 from J, leaving 14 bases between them. The CDR3 runs 14 residues. Germline loops: CDR1 MNHEY, CDR2 SVGEGT. The CDR3, as DNA: TGTGCCAGCAGTTACGGATTGGGGCCATTTGGCTACACCTTC. Protein sequence: CASSYGLGPFGYTF.

The chain carries TRBV25-1 and TRBJ2-1, with 7 bases matching TRBD2. With V trimmed by 3 bases and J by 9 bases, 11 bases remained unmatched. CDR1 and CDR2 from the germline V gene are MGHDK and SYGVNS. The CDR3 is 15 residues long. The DNA of the CDR3 is TGTGCCAGCAGTGACTTCGGGACTAACGAGGGTGAGCAGTTCTTC. Its translation: CASSDFGTNEGEQFF.

This clonotype has a handful of counts. The chain uses TRBV7-2 and TRBJ2-5; 7 positions agree with TRBD2. Unmatched junction bases numbered 3, after V lost 4 bases and J lost 1 base. CDR1 is SGHTA and CDR2 is FQGNSA in the germline V gene. The CDR3 consists of 14 residues. The CDR3 here is CASSSGLVQETQYF. CDR3 nucleotide sequence: TGTGCCAGCAGCTCCGGACTAGTCCAAGAGACCCAGTACTTC. The entire variable domain, with the rest obtained from reference TRBV7-2 and TRBJ2-5, is as follows: GAGVSQSPSNKVTEKGKDVELRCDPISGHTALYWYRQSLGQGLEFLIYFQGNSAPDKSGLPSDRFSAERTGGSVSTLTIQRTQQEDSAVYLCASSSGLVQETQYFGPGTRLLVL.

This clonotype appeared many times. This chain uses TRBV11-3 with TRBJ2-5; D may be TRBD1 or TRBD2 (7 bases each). Germline CDR1 reads SGHNT; CDR2 reads YENEEA. V lost 4 bases and J 2 bases, leaving 20 bases between the germline ends. This CDR3 spans 17 amino acids. Here the CDR3 DNA reads TGTGCCAGCAGCTGGGAGGGCAGGGGGGATTCTCAAGAGACCCAGTACTTC. Translating it yields CASSWEGRGDSQETQYF.

This clonotype was recorded many times. The chain couples TRBV11-2 to TRBJ2-2; D is unresolved. This CDR3 spans 15 amino acids. Trimming pared 5 bases from V and 1 base from J, leaving 11 bases between. CDR1 is SGHAT and CDR2 is FQNNGV in the germline V gene. This CDR3 is CASSPVLGNTGELFF. The CDR3 DNA is TGTGCCAGCAGCCCCGTTTTAGGGAACACCGGGGAGCTGTTTTTT.

This clonotype came up many times. The gene calls are TRBV29-1 and TRBJ1-2; 8 nucleotides match TRBD1. V shed 6 bases, J shed 4 bases, and the junction held 7 bases outside the gene matches. Germline V gives CDR1 SQVTM, CDR2 ANQGSEA. CDR3 length: 13 residues. DNA of the CDR3: TGCAGCGTAAACAGACAGGGGCTCTATGGCTACACCTTC. Translated, it gives CSVNRQGLYGYTF.

J is TRBJ1-6 and V is TRBV3-1, with a tentative D call TRBD1 (6 bases). The CDR3 spans 13 residues. V was shortened by 3 bases and J by 9 bases, with 9 bases between the two germline ends. In germline, CDR1 is LGHDT, CDR2 YNNKEL (reference sequence). CDR3 DNA: TGTGCCAGCAGCCAGGGGGCGTCTTCACCCCTCCACTTT. It specifies CASSQGASSPLHF.

A few counts support this clonotype. This rearrangement joins TRBV28 to TRBJ1-5; unclear D gene. Deletions cut 8 bases from V and 10 bases from J, with 12 bases between. Germline assignment: CDR1 MDHEN and CDR2 SYDVKM. The CDR3 is 11 residues long. CDR3 nucleotide sequence: TGTGCCAGCGGTTATCGGATACCCCAGCATTTT. Amino acid sequence: CASGYRIPQHF.

This clonotype was counted ten times or more. The genes are TRBV20-1 and TRBJ1-1, with D maybe TRBD1 (5 bases). The CDR3 length is 11 residues. Germline lookup yields CDR1 DFQATT and CDR2 SNEGSKA (reference sequence). V dropped 1 base and J dropped 11 bases, with 11 bases sitting between them. As DNA, the CDR3 is TGCAGTGCTAGAGGCGGCAGGGAGGCTTTCTTT. This translates into CSARGGREAFF.